The 2 T cell receptor beta chains in this list originate from one sample, sequenced in a study of blood T cell repertoires in COVID-19. Generated by immunoSEQ multiplex PCR, the TCRdb table keeps only in-frame clones and is missing some. The data contain approximately 170,000 clones, 93% of them singletons. The source material was peripheral blood. Receptors were obtained from a woman aged 60-75 years with COVID-19, enrolled during active disease.

About this clone: Compared with germline, one end of the junction differs, possibly owing to a read error. The chain uses TRBV19 and TRBJ2-3; TRBD2 matches at 9 bases. Per germline, CDR1 LNHDA and CDR2 SQIVND (reference sequence). CDR3 size: 14 residues. The chain's CDR3 is CASSYPGVAGVVDF. In nucleotides, the CDR3 is TGTGCCAGTAGTTACCCGGGGGTAGCGGGGGTGGTGGATTTT.

The chain has TRBV5-1 and TRBJ2-6, with 7 bases that match TRBD1. Per the germline V gene, CDR1 is SGHRS and CDR2 is YFSETQ. The CDR3 has 16 residues. The CDR3 loop is CASTGTVNSGANVLTF. CDR3 in DNA: TGCGCGTCTACCGGGACAGTTAACTCTGGGGCCAACGTCCTGACTTTC. Supplemented by reference TRBV5-1 and TRBJ2-6, the full variable domain reads KAGVTQTPRYLIKTRGQQVTLSCSPISGHRSVSWYQQTPGQGLQFLFEYFSETQRNKGNFPGRFSGRQFSNSRSEMNVSTLELGDSALYLCASTGTVNSGANVLTFGAGSRLTVL.